The 10 T cell receptor beta chains given below trace back to one sample, sequenced in a study of T cells in tuberculosis. Sorting used thawed, overnight-rested PBMC stained with anti-CD3, a viability dye and GMM-loaded CD1B tetramer. C32 glucose monomycolate from Rhodococcus equi was loaded onto the CD1B tetramers. The repertoire was sequenced with immunoSEQ multiplex PCR; TCRdb's copy has only in-frame clones and lacks some. The sample has 61,000 or so clones, 80% to 85% seen once. The sample comprised CD1b-GMM tetramer-negative cells sorted from PBMCs. All receptors derive from an adult woman with latent tuberculosis.

This rearrangement joins TRBV28 to TRBJ1-2; D might be TRBD1 (6 bases). V was pared by 9 bases and J by 4 bases, with 15 bases between. There are 13 residues in the CDR3. Germline V gene sequence: CDR1 MDHEN, CDR2 SYDVKM. The CDR3 DNA sequence: TGTGCCAGTACCAGCAGGGGAGTCTATGGCTACACCTTC. Its translation: CASTSRGVYGYTF.

A note on this clone: Relative to the germline gene, one junction end is altered; a read error may explain this. The V and J genes are TRBV9 and TRBJ1-6; D is ambiguous. Germline V gene lookup returns CDR1 SGDLS and CDR2 YYNGEE. CDR3 length: 16 residues. The CDR3 is CVSSEETIIDNSPLHF. As DNA, the CDR3 is TGTGTCAGCAGCGAAGAGACTATCATAGATAATTCACCCCTCCACTTT.

The chain uses TRBV7-2 and TRBJ2-3, with 7 bases lining up with TRBD2. The V segment lost 1 base and the J segment 5 bases; nucleotides outside the gene matches: 3. Germline V gives CDR1 SGHTA, CDR2 FQGNSA. The length of the CDR3 is 14 residues. CDR3 residues: CASSLDGGGDTQYF. The CDR3 DNA is TGTGCCAGCAGCTTAGATGGCGGGGGAGATACGCAGTATTTT.

V and J are TRBV2 and TRBJ2-7; a weak D match, TRBD1 (5 bases). V lost 8 bases and J 2 bases, leaving 19 bases between the germline ends. CDR3 length: 15 residues. Germline assignment: CDR1 SNHLY and CDR2 FYNNEI. The CDR3 sequence: CASAPQYGQPYEQYF. DNA of the CDR3: TGTGCCAGCGCGCCCCAATACGGACAACCCTACGAGCAGTACTTC.

V gene TRBV5-1 combines with J gene TRBJ2-6; the match to TRBD2 covers 8 bases. The CDR3 consists of 17 residues. Germline CDR1 is SGHRS and CDR2 is YFSETQ. The junction had 4 bases not matched to a gene; V was cut back by 2 bases and J by 0 bases. CDR3 nucleotide sequence: TGCGCCAGCAGCTTAGGACTAGCAACCTCTGGGGCCAACGTCCTGACTTTC. Its translation: CASSLGLATSGANVLTF.

This chain links TRBV5-1 with TRBJ2-2; 7 nucleotides align to TRBD1. CDR3 length: 14 amino acids. J gave up 4 bases and V 7 bases, and 7 bases lay outside the gene matches. Germline CDR1 is SGHRS and CDR2 is YFSETQ. The CDR3 nucleotides are TGCGCCAGCTCCGCACAGGGGATCACCGGGGAGCTGTTTTTT. Translating gives CASSAQGITGELFF.

The J gene is TRBJ2-4, the V gene TRBV6-5, with 9 bases fitting TRBD1. The CDR3 consists of 16 residues. V trimming: 4 bases; J trimming: 0 bases; junction bases outside the gene matches: 4. The germline gives CDR1 MNHEY, CDR2 SVGAGI. The CDR3 DNA is TGTGCCAGCAGTTCCTGGACAGGGGAAGCCAAAAACATTCAGTACTTC. Its translation is CASSSWTGEAKNIQYF.

The chain employs TRBV7-9 and TRBJ2-1, with TRBD2 matching 8 bases. Germline assignment: CDR1 SEHNR and CDR2 FQNEAQ (reference sequence). Germline trimming cut 5 bases from V and 8 bases from J; bases unmatched to any gene: 14. The CDR3 totals 16 residues. This CDR3 is CASSPPGRGGDDEQFF. CDR3 in DNA: TGTGCCAGCAGCCCCCCCGGTCGGGGGGGTGATGATGAGCAGTTCTTC.

This chain uses TRBV11-3 with TRBJ2-7, with 15 nucleotides matching TRBD2. This CDR3 comprises 18 residues. The junction had 4 bases not matched to a gene; V was cut back by 1 base and J by 0 bases. Germline loops: CDR1 SGHNT, CDR2 YENEEA. The CDR3 spells CASSLAPGLAGGSYEQYF. The DNA for the CDR3 is TGTGCCAGCAGCTTAGCCCCGGGACTAGCGGGGGGCTCCTACGAGCAGTACTTC.

The chain uses TRBV28 and TRBJ2-7; no clear D. Germline values: CDR1 MDHEN, CDR2 SYDVKM. The CDR3 spans 13 residues. With 3 bases removed from V and 1 base from J, the gap between germline ends came to 7 bases. The CDR3 loop reads CASSFPGSYEQYF. CDR3 in DNA: TGTGCCAGCAGTTTCCCCGGGTCCTACGAGCAGTACTTC.